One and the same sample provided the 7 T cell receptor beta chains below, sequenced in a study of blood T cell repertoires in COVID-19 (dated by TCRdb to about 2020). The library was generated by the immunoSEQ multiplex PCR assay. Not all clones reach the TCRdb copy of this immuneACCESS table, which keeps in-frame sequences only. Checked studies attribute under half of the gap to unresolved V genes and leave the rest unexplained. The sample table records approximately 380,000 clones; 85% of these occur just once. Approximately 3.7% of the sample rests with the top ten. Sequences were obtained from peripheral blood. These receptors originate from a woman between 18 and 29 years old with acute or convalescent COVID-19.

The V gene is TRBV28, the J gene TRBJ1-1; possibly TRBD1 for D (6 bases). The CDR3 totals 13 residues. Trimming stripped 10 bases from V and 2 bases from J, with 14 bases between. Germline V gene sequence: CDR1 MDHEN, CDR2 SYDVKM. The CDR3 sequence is CATLQGPNTEAFF. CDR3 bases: TGTGCCACCCTTCAGGGGCCCAACACTGAAGCTTTCTTT.

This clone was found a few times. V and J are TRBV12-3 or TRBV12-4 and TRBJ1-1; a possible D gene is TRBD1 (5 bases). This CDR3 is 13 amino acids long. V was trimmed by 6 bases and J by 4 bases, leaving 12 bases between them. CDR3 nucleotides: TGTGCCAGCAGCGCAACAGGTGGCACTGAAGCTTTCTTT. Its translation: CASSATGGTEAFF.

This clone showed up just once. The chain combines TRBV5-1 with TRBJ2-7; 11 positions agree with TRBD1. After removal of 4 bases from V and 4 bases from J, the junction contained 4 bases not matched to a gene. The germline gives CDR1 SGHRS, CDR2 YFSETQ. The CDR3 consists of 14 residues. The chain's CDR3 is CASSIGTGGYEQYF. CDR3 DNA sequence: TGCGCCAGCAGCATCGGGACAGGGGGATACGAGCAGTACTTC.

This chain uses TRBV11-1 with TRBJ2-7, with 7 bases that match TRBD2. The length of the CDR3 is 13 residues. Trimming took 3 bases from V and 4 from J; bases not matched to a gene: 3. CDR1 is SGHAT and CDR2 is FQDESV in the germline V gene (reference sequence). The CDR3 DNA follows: TGTGCCAGCAGCTTTACTAGCGTATACGAGCAGTACTTC. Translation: CASSFTSVYEQYF.

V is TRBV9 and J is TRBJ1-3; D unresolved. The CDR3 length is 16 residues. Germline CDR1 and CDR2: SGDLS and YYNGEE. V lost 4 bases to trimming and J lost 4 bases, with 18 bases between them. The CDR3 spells CASSLRAPEGGNTIYF. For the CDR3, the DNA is TGTGCCAGCAGCTTGCGGGCCCCCGAAGGAGGAAACACCATATATTTT.

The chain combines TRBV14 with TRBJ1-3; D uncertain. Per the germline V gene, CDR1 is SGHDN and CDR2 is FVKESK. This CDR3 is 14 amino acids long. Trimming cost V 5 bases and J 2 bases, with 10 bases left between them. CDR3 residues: CASSDNQAGNTIYF. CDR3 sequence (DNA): TGTGCCAGCAGCGACAACCAGGCTGGAAACACCATATATTTT.

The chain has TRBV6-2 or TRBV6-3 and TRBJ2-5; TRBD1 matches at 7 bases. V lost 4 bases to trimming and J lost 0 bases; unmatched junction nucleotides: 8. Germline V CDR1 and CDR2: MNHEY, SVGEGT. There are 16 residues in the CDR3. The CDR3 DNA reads TGTGCCAGCAGTTCTCTAGGGGGCAGGTACCAAGAGACCCAGTACTTC. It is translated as CASSSLGGRYQETQYF.